This section outlines one TCR beta chain sequence together with its context. This record belongs to a study of blood T cell repertoires in COVID-19. About the research overall: PBMCs, B-cell-depleted T cells, or T cells were the source of the cDNA or gDNA that made up the material.

Profiling relied on immunoSEQ multiplex PCR, and the TCRdb table lists in-frame clones only, not all of them. The profile shows about 83,000 clones, 90% of them singletons. The germline gives CDR1 SGHTA, CDR2 FQGNSA. V was shortened by 2 bases and J by 5 bases, with 10 bases between the two germline ends. This CDR3 is 13 amino acids long. This rearrangement joins TRBV7-2 to TRBJ2-7; D possibly corresponds to TRBD1 (5 bases). The receptor's source is a woman older than 75 with active or convalescent COVID-19. The sequenced sample was peripheral blood. The CDR3 DNA follows: TGTGCCAGCAGCTTAAAGGGGTCCCACGAGCAGTACTTC. It codes for CASSLKGSHEQYF.